This note documents a single TCR beta chain sequence. Its antigen is as yet unknown. The sample comes from a study of cytomegalovirus exposure and HLA in healthy donors. Study results and limitations: Per published accounts, TCR beta sequences correctly predicted the HLA-A and HLA-B alleles of most subjects.

Researchers ran the PCR with 60 Vbeta and 13 Jbeta primers. Generated by immunoSEQ multiplex PCR, the TCRdb table keeps only in-frame clones and is missing some. The data hold 100,000 to 150,000 clones, with more than 75% observed a single time. Trimming took 6 bases from V and 0 from J, leaving 8 bases between them. CDR1 is KGHSH, CDR2 LQKENI, per germline. The CDR3 is 14 residues long. Sequenced material: PBMCs. The chain has TRBV18 and TRBJ1-4, with D unclear. The receptor was derived from a man aged 18 to 30 in good health and CMV-seronegative. CDR3 DNA sequence: TGTGCCAGCTCGGCCCAGGCAACTAATGAAAAACTGTTTTTT. Its translation is CASSAQATNEKLFF.